Listed here is a single TCR beta chain. It lacks a known antigen. Within one base of it there is no much larger clone, and no base qualities were kept. These data come from a study of blood T cell repertoires in COVID-19 (TCRdb year 2020). Broadly, across the study: Collaborator samples came from the United States, Italy and Spain and covered acute and convalescent phases of COVID-19. The material from the prospective study consisted of cDNA or gDNA derived from T cells, B-cell-depleted T cells, or PBMCs. The dataset comprised deeply sampled blood TCRbeta repertoires from subjects exposed to, actively infected with, or recovered from COVID-19. The repertoires were released in a freely available public database meant as a resource for research on the immune response to SARS-CoV-2. Samples came from the ongoing ImmuneRACE study (first 160 participants) plus 1,254 subjects from 6 global collaborators. Sample metadata almost always included a de-identified subject ID, COVID-19 status, age in years and sex. Where HLA class I and class II types were available, the types were taken from metadata supplied by the sample provider, not from assay-based typing.

The study at large found these results: The quantity of clinical and demographic metadata differed by source and by participant and was supplied without curation.

TCRbeta CDR3 regions were amplified from genomic DNA by means of the immunoSEQ Assay, a bias-controlled multiplex PCR. Regarding the original processing steps: Within the assay, amplification of reference gene primers was used to estimate how many nucleated cells each sample contained. To quantify the absolute abundance of each unique TCRbeta CDR3 rearrangement, sequence reads were collapsed and filtered. For each sample, productive Simpson clonality was calculated by taking the square root of Simpson's diversity index across productive rearrangements. TCRdb carries this immuneACCESS record with in-frame sequences only. Its versions omit some clonotypes, under half of them owing to an unresolved V gene in the studies checked, with the rest unexplained. Clonal size and the V and J genes are those of that table, whereas D and trimming came from the DNA. This sample lists 210,000 or so clones; 85% to 90% were detected once. Of the sample, 2.2% falls within the top ten clones.

V is clipped by 4 bases and J by 7 bases, and the sequence between their germline boundaries is 10 bases long. The germline V gene encodes CDR1 PRHDT and CDR2 FYEKMQ (reference sequence). From its cysteine to its phenylalanine, the CDR3 spans 12 amino acids. Only the CDR3 DNA stays, 36 bases, in frame from base 1. Collaborating institutions collected whole blood in K2EDTA tubes following their own protocols. For TCRbeta analysis, collaborator samples were shipped as frozen whole blood, as isolated PBMCs, or as DNA extracted from either sample type. This TCR came from a woman aged 50 to 60 with acute or convalescent COVID-19. The sample consisted of peripheral blood. The rearranged chain carries TRBV13 and TRBJ1-1, with TRBD1 perhaps the D gene, on 5 matching bases. The CDR3 protein: CASSSGASEAFF. The sequenced DNA: TGTGCCAGCAGCTCTGGGGCGAGTGAAGCTTTCTTT.